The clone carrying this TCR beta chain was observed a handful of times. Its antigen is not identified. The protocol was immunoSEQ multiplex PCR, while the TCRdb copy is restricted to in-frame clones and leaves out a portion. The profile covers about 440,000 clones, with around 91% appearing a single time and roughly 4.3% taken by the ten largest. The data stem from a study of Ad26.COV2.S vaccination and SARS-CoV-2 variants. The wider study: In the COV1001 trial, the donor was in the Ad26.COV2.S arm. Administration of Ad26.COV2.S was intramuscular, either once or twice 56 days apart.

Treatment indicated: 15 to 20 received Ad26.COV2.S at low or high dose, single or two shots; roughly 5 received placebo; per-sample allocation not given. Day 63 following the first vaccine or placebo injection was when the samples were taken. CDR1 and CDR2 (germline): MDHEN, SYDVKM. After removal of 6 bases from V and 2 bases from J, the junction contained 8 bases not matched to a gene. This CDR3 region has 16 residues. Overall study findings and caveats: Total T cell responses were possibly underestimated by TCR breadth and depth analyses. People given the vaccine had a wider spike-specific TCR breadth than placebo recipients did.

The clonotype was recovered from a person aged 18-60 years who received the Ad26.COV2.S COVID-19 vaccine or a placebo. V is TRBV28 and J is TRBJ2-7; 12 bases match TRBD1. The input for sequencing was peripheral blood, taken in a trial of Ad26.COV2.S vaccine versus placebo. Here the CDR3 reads CASRDGTGGAAYEQYF. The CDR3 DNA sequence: TGTGCCAGCAGAGACGGGACAGGGGGCGCCGCCTACGAGCAGTACTTC.